This TCR beta chain was sequenced in a study of T cells in Graves' hyperthyroidism and ophthalmopathy (dated by TCRdb to between 2018 and 2020). At the level of the whole study: Peripheral blood was collected at initial diagnosis, before any treatment. To identify TCR V-J signatures that set the groups apart, the researchers used a discovery cohort of 100 patients, made up of fewer than 50 with Graves' ophthalmopathy and some 60 with stable Graves' hyperthyroidism. Prospective prediction of ophthalmopathy was tested in an independent validation cohort of fewer than 20 hyperthyroidism patients and 15 to 17 patients who later progressed to ophthalmopathy. For training and testing, the 100 or so patients in the discovery cohort were randomly divided in a 7:3 ratio. The study also compared thyroid tissue and blood T-cell repertoires from about six Graves' hyperthyroidism patients. Once sampling was done, hyperthyroidism patients were given methimazole at a starting dose of 30 mg daily, whereas ophthalmopathy patients were given high-dose intravenous methylprednisolone. According to the paper, TCR Vbeta CDR3 sequencing was carried out on 120 to 150 peripheral blood samples, which came from approximately 41 ophthalmopathy, some 73 hyperthyroidism and about 17 progressor patients.

This clonotype appeared many times. What this receptor recognizes is not known. Since no conserved phenylalanine or tryptophan closes the CDR3, a read error is the likely cause. In the ophthalmopathy patients, disease was moderately to severely active, with a Clinical Activity Score of 3 or more, a NOSPECS grade of 4 or more, and a duration of less than 3 months. Patients with uncontrolled infections, other autoimmune diseases, pregnancy or lactation were excluded. Diagnoses relied on clinical symptoms, serum thyroxine and TRAb, thyroid ultrasound and orbital computed tomography. PBMCs were separated from 10 ml of fresh peripheral blood using Ficoll-Paque density gradient centrifugation. Total RNA was extracted with Trizol reagent, and quality was checked on an Agilent 2100 Bioanalyzer. General conclusions and limits of the study: In validation, progression to ophthalmopathy was predicted by the model with nearly 71% sensitivity and around 75% specificity, a median of roughly 6 months before onset. Most expanded thyroid clonotypes (frequency above 0.001) were also found in blood, which suggests that blood repertoires may mirror thyroid immune responses. A model built on a 13 V-J signature distinguished ophthalmopathy from stable hyperthyroidism, reaching roughly 88% sensitivity and about 81% specificity in cross-validation and 80%/75% in testing. No statistical method was used to set the sample size in advance, and investigators knew the group allocation.

Amplification of TCR beta CDR3 regions was carried out from RNA transcripts. For the first round of RT-PCR on the TCR CDR3, the HTBI primer set was used together with the Qiagen OneStep RT-PCR kit. The libraries were constructed in a second round of multiplex PCR and then size-selected and purified. Paired-end sequencing of the libraries was performed with 100 bp reads on an Illumina HiSeq2000. The study's own analysis went as follows. SOAPnuke was used to process the raw data, removing reads that contained adapters or uncalled bases, had a mean Phred below 15, or lacked an exact match to the constant primer or identifier. COPE v1.2.5 was used to merge high-quality paired reads, and clonotypes were defined as unique nucleotide sequences. MiTCR v1.1 was used to align the clonotypes against IMGT TRBV, TRBD and TRBJ reference segments. The analysis was restricted to V-J combinations with a frequency above 0.0001, which together covered roughly 99% of the repertoires. The TCS score was defined as F50 (clonal expansion) divided by E x V (chaos), with BLOSUM62-based TCRdist calculated between CDR3 peptides within each V-J. Welch's t-statistics and random forest reduced 500 to 650 V-J features to roughly 13, which were used in a naive Bayes classifier (R e1071). Clones were called with MiXCR by TCRdb after fastp trimmed the public reads at Q25, and only in-frame beta chains were retained. Entries are consolidated by CDR3 protein sequence, retaining the most common genes and DNA. TCRdb, not the authors, supplied the V and J calls. The sample table records a few hundred thousand distinct CDR3 sequences; around a sixth of these occur just once. The top ten clonotypes cover around 15% of the sample.

The CDR3 sequence runs 18 residues, both termini included. The kept DNA is CDR3 alone, 54 bases in frame from the first base. V and J are trimmed by 2 bases and 4 bases, and the gene matches miss 17 bases of the junction. The germline V gene (reference sequence) gives CDR1 as DFQATT and CDR2 as SNEGSKA. The sequence is built from TRBV20-1 and TRBJ2-7, with 10 bases in between that match TRBD2. The sequencing sample was made of blood. This TCR was recovered from a woman between 35 and 50 years old with Graves' ophthalmopathy. The bases read TGCAGTGCTAGACAACAACGGACTAGCGGACTGAAAAATTACGAGCAGTACTCC. Its protein reads: CSARQQRTSGLKNYEQYS.